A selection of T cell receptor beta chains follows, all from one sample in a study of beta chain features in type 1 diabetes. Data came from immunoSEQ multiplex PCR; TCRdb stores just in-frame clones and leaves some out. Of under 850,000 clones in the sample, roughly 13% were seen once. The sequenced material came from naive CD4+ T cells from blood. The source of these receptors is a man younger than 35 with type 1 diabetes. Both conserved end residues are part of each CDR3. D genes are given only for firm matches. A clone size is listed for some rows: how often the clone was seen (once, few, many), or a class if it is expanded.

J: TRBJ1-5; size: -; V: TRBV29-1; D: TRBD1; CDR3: CSVAGTDLNQPQHF; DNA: TGCAGCGTTGCCGGGACAGACCTCAATCAGCCCCAGCATTTT
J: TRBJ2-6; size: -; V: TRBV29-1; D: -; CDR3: CSGRDSGANVLTF; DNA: TGCAGCGGCAGGGACTCTGGGGCCAACGTCCTGACTTTC
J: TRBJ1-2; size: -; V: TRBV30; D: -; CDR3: CAWSVRKGLGHYGYTF; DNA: TGTGCCTGGAGTGTACGTAAGGGGTTGGGACACTATGGCTACACCTTC
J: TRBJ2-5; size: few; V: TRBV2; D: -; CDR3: CASMGALLGETQYF; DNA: TGTGCCAGCATGGGGGCACTCTTGGGAGAGACCCAGTACTTC
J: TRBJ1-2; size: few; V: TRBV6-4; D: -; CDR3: CASSPRGDHGYTF; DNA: TGTGCCAGCAGCCCCAGAGGGGACCATGGCTACACCTTC
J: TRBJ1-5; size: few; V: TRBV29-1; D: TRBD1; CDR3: CSVAQGAAGNQPQHF; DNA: TGCAGCGTCGCACAGGGGGCAGCGGGCAATCAGCCCCAGCATTTT
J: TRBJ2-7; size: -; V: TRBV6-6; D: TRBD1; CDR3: CASSSSTGTDQSAYF; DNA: TGTGCCAGCAGTTCCTCTACCGGGACAGATCAGAGTGCGTACTTC
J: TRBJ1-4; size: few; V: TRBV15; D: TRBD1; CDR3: CATSRDGQGTNEKLFF; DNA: TGTGCCACCAGCAGAGATGGACAGGGAACTAATGAAAAACTGTTTTTT
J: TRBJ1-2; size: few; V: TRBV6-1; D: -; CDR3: CASSATGENGYTF; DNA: TGTGCCAGCAGTGCGACGGGGGAGAATGGCTACACCTTC
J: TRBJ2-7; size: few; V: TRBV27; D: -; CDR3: CASSLTWGSYEQYF; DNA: TGTGCCAGCAGTTTAACGTGGGGGTCCTACGAGCAGTACTTC
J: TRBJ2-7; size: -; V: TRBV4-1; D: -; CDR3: CASSQALRTFISYEQYF; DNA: TGCGCCAGCAGCCAAGCCCTCCGGACCTTTATCTCCTACGAGCAGTACTTC
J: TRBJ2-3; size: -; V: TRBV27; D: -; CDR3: CASSLGRVADTQYF; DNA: TGTGCCAGCAGTTTAGGCAGGGTCGCAGATACGCAGTATTTT
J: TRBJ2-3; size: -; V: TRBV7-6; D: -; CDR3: CATLRTPGTDTQYF; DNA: TGTGCCACCTTGCGCACGCCTGGCACAGATACGCAGTATTTT
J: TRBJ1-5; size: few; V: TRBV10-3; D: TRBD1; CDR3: CAISESGQGSNQPQHF; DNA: TGTGCCATCAGTGAGTCCGGACAGGGTAGCAATCAGCCCCAGCATTTT
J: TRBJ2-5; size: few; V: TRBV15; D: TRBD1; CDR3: CATSRIPGQGEETQYF; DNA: TGTGCCACCAGCAGGATACCGGGACAGGGGGAAGAGACCCAGTACTTC
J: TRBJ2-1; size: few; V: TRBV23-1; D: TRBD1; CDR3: CASIQGQGAAEQFF; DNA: TGCGCCAGCATTCAGGGACAGGGGGCGGCTGAGCAGTTCTTC
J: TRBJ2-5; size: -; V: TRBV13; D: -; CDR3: CASTLRQDQETQYF; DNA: TGTGCCAGCACCCTCCGACAGGATCAAGAGACCCAGTACTTC
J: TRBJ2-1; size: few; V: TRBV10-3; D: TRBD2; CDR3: CAISPPERGYNEQFF; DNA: TGTGCCATCAGTCCCCCTGAGCGGGGCTACAATGAGCAGTTCTTC
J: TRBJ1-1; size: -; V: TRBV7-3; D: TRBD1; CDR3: CASSRPGTVNTEAFF; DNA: TGTGCCAGCAGCCGCCCCGGGACAGTGAACACTGAAGCTTTCTTT
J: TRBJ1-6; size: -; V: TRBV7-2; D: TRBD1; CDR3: CASSPTGEGGNSPLHF; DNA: TGTGCCAGCAGCCCTACAGGGGAGGGAGGTAATTCACCCCTCCACTTT
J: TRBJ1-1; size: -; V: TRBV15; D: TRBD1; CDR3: CATRAGTANTEAFF; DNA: TGTGCCACCAGGGCCGGGACAGCGAACACTGAAGCTTTCTTT
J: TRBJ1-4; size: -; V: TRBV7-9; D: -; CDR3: CASSPSGAYEKLFF; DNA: TGTGCCAGCAGCCCTTCGGGGGCATATGAAAAACTGTTTTTT
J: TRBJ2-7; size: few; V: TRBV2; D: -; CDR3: CASSEWQDTYEQYF; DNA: TGTGCCAGCAGTGAATGGCAAGATACCTACGAGCAGTACTTC
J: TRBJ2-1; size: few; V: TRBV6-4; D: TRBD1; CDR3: CASKSWQGVRYEQFF; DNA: TGTGCCAGCAAGTCGTGGCAGGGGGTAAGGTATGAGCAGTTCTTC
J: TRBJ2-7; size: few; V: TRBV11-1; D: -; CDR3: CASSHGRNYEQYF; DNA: TGTGCCAGCAGCCACGGACGGAACTACGAGCAGTACTTC
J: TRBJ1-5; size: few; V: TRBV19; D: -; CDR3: CATSREFNQPQHF; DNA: TGTGCCACCAGCCGGGAGTTCAATCAGCCCCAGCATTTT
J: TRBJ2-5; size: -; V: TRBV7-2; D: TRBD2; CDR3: CASSSLAVETQYF; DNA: TGTGCCAGCAGCTCACTAGCGGTGGAGACCCAGTACTTC
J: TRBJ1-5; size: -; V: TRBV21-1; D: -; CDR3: CASSKARGSLIQPQHF; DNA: TGTGCCAGCAGCAAAGCGCGCGGCAGCCTAATTCAGCCCCAGCATTTT
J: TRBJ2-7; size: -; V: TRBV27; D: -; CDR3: CASSLQAPSYEQYF; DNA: TGTGCCAGCAGTTTGCAGGCCCCTTCCTACGAGCAGTACTTC
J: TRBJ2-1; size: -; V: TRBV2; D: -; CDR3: CASSRLGDNEQFF; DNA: TGTGCCAGCAGTCGGTTAGGGGACAATGAGCAGTTCTTC
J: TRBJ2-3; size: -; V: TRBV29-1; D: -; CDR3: CSVAAGGTDTQYF; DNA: TGCAGCGTTGCGGCCGGAGGCACAGATACGCAGTATTTT
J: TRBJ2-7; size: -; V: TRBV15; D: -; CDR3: CATSRDLGLYEQYF; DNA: TGTGCCACCAGCAGAGATCTGGGGCTCTACGAGCAGTACTTC
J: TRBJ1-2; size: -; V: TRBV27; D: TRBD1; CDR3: CASSTRTGVNYGYTF; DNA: TGTGCCAGCAGTACCCGGACAGGGGTAAACTATGGCTACACCTTC
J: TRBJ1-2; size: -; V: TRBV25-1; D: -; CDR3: CASSEGLLSYGYTF; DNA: TGTGCCAGCAGTGAAGGGCTGCTTTCCTATGGCTACACCTTC
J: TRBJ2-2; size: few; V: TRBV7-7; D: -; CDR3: CASSFGTTSTGELFF; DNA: TGTGCTAGCAGCTTCGGGACCACTTCCACCGGGGAGCTGTTTTTT
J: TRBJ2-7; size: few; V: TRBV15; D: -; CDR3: CATSRQGSSYEQYF; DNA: TGTGCCACCAGCAGACAGGGGAGCTCCTACGAGCAGTACTTC
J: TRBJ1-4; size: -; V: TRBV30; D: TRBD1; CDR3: CAWTGQGGEKLFF; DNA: TGTGCCTGGACAGGACAGGGTGGAGAAAAACTGTTTTTT
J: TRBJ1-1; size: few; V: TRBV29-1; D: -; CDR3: CSAQVNTEAFF; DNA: TGCAGCGCCCAGGTGAACACTGAAGCTTTCTTT
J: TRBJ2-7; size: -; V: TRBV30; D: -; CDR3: CAWGGSYEQYF; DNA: TGTGCCTGGGGAGGGTCCTACGAGCAGTACTTC
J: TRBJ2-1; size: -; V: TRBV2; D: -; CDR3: CASSLTDQLYNEQFF; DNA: TGTGCCAGCAGCCTGACAGACCAACTCTACAATGAGCAGTTCTTC
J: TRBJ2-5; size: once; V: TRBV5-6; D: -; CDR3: CASSSGIPETQYF; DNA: TGTGCCAGCAGCTCAGGGATTCCAGAGACCCAGTACTTC
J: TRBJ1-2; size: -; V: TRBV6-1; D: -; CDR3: CASSAPVGLEFVGYTF; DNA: TGTGCCAGCAGTGCCCCGGTGGGGTTAGAATTCGTAGGCTACACCTTC
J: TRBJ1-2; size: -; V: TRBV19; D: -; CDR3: CASSRTDDYGYTF; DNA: TGTGCCAGTAGTCGGACAGACGACTATGGCTACACCTTC
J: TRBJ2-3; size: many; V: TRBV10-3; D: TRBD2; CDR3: CATRGVTDTQYF; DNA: TGTGCCACCCGGGGGGTGACAGATACGCAGTATTTT
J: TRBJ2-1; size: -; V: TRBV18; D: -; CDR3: CASSPSGVDEQFF; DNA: TGTGCCAGCTCACCCAGTGGAGTGGACGAGCAGTTCTTC
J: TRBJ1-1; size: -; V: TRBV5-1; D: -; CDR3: CASAGGNTEAFF; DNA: TGCGCCAGCGCCGGGGGTAACACTGAAGCTTTCTTT
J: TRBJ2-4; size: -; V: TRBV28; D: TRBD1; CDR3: CASMETGGLNIQYF; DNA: TGTGCCAGCATGGAGACAGGGGGATTAAACATTCAGTACTTC
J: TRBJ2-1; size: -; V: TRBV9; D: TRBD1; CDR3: CASSPRQGNYNEQFF; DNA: TGTGCCAGCAGCCCTCGACAGGGGAATTACAATGAGCAGTTCTTC